These 13 T cell receptor beta chains came from one sample sequenced in a study of PD-L1 blockade in urothelial cancer. As for time point: peripheral blood 6 weeks after treatment start. The data were produced by immunoSEQ multiplex PCR, yet TCRdb's version contains in-frame clones alone and is incomplete. The sample carries about 30,000 clones, approximately 90% recorded once. Sequenced material: PBMCs, taken around atezolizumab (anti-PD-L1) treatment. The receptors were sampled from a man of 80 years or more with urothelial cancer.

The V gene is TRBV9, the J gene TRBJ2-3; 10 positions agree with TRBD2. V trimming: 0 bases; J trimming: 6 bases; junction bases outside the gene matches: 4. The CDR3 spans 15 residues. The germline gives CDR1 SGDLS, CDR2 YYNGEE. The CDR3 DNA is TGTGCCAGCAGCGTAGGGGTTAGCGGGAGGGATACGCAGTATTTT. The encoded protein is CASSVGVSGRDTQYF.

Details on this clone: An end of the junction differs from the germline gene, which may be a read error. The rearrangement joins TRBV2 to TRBJ2-7, with unresolved D. CDR1 and CDR2 (germline): SNHLY, FYNNEI. This CDR3 is built from 13 residues. CDR3 nucleotides: TGTGCCAGCACCTCAAATTTTGGCTACGAGCGGTACTTC. Translating gives CASTSNFGYERYF.

This chain links TRBV2 with TRBJ1-1; 9 bases match TRBD1. Germline CDR1 SNHLY, CDR2 FYNNEI. The trim removed 6 bases at V and 11 bases at J, leaving 10 bases unmatched. The CDR3 is 13 amino acids. The CDR3 DNA is TGTGCCAGCAGGGGACCGGGACAGGGACCGGCTTTCTTT. Translation: CASRGPGQGPAFF.

The chain has TRBV10-1 and TRBJ2-3, with a possible D match to TRBD2 (5 bases). V shed 0 bases and J shed 4 bases, with 8 bases lying between them. The CDR3 contains 14 residues. Germline lookup yields CDR1 WNHNN and CDR2 SYGVQD (reference sequence). CDR3 sequence: CASSESNGADTQYF. The CDR3 region has the DNA TGCGCCAGCAGTGAGTCGAACGGGGCAGATACGCAGTATTTT.

CDR3 coding DNA: TGTGCCAGTAGTAAGACCGGGACAGGGGTTGAAGCTTTCTTT. It specifies CASSKTGTGVEAFF. The chain joins TRBV19 to TRBJ1-1, with 10 nucleotides matching TRBD1. CDR3 length: 14 residues. V dropped 4 bases and J dropped 7; count of bases not matched to a gene: 6. The germline CDR1 and CDR2 sequences are LNHDA and SQIVND (reference sequence). Looking up the rest from reference TRBV19 and TRBJ1-1 gives the full variable domain: DGGITQSPKYLFRKEGQNVTLSCEQNLNHDAMYWYRQDPGQGLRLIYYSQIVNDFQKGDIAEGYSVSREKKESFPLTVTSAQKNPTAFYLCASSKTGTGVEAFFGQGTRLTVV.

The genes are TRBV19 and TRBJ2-5, with D perhaps TRBD2 (5 bases). Germline lookup yields CDR1 LNHDA and CDR2 SQIVND (reference sequence). The germline V and J ends were trimmed by 3 bases and 4 bases, with 12 bases remaining between them. This CDR3 region has 14 residues. CDR3 protein: CASSINWGVETQYF. Written as DNA, the CDR3 is TGTGCCAGTAGTATTAACTGGGGAGTAGAGACCCAGTACTTC.

This chain connects TRBV6-5 to TRBJ2-1, with 11 bases fitting TRBD1. The trim removed 6 bases at V and 1 base at J, leaving 2 bases unmatched. Per the germline V gene, CDR1 is MNHEY and CDR2 is SVGAGI. The CDR3 is 15 residues long. The CDR3 DNA reads as TGTGCCAGCAGCGGGGACAGGGGGTCCTACAATGAGCAGTTCTTC. It specifies CASSGDRGSYNEQFF.

The V and J genes are TRBV28 and TRBJ1-5, with 7 bases fitting TRBD1. The CDR3 consists of 14 residues. V was clipped by 7 bases and J by 5 bases; unmatched bases: 8. CDR1 and CDR2 (germline): MDHEN, SYDVKM. Here the CDR3 reads CASTEGALDQPQHF. CDR3 DNA: TGTGCCAGCACCGAGGGGGCGCTCGATCAGCCCCAGCATTTT. Filled out from reference TRBV28 and TRBJ1-5, the complete variable domain reads DVKVTQSSRYLVKRTGEKVFLECVQDMDHENMFWYRQDPGLGLRLIYFSYDVKMKEKGDIPEGYSVSREKKERFSLILESASTNQTSMYLCASTEGALDQPQHFGDGTRLSIL.

This clone has a single count. This sequence joins TRBV11-2 and TRBJ2-5, with a possible D match to TRBD1 (6 bases). The V end lost 1 base, the J end lost 5 bases, and 11 bases lay between the germline ends. Germline CDR1 is SGHAT and CDR2 is FQNNGV. CDR3 length equals 14 residues. The DNA of the CDR3 is TGTGCCAGCAGCTTAGGGAACAGGGTCGAGACCCAGTACTTC. The encoded protein is CASSLGNRVETQYF.

This chain uses TRBV6-1 with TRBJ1-1, with D maybe TRBD1 (6 bases). The germline V and J ends were trimmed by 7 bases and 1 base, with 13 bases remaining between them. Germline values: CDR1 MNHNS, CDR2 SASEGT. The CDR3 is made up of 14 amino acids. The CDR3 DNA reads as TGTGCCAGCAAGAGGGGGGGCTCGAACACTGAAGCTTTCTTT. Its protein product is CASKRGGSNTEAFF.

This clone was counted a few times. This chain joins TRBV7-8 and TRBJ2-7; maybe TRBD1 (6 bases). This CDR3 spans 15 amino acids. The germline V gene has CDR1 SGHVS and CDR2 FQNEAQ. Trimming left V 2 bases short and J 6 bases short, with 17 bases between. CDR3 DNA sequence: TGTGCCAGCAGCTTATCAGGGGCAGGGTATTCCGAGCAGTACTTC. Amino acid sequence: CASSLSGAGYSEQYF.

The genes are TRBV10-3 and TRBJ2-1, with TRBD2 identical over 12 bases. V lost 10 bases to trimming and J lost 6 bases; unmatched junction nucleotides: 4. CDR3 length equals 13 residues. The V gene's germline CDR1 is ENHRY and CDR2 SYGVKD. CDR3 sequence: CATRLAGANEQFF. The CDR3 DNA follows: TGTGCCACCCGACTAGCGGGGGCCAATGAGCAGTTCTTC.

The V and J genes are TRBV30 and TRBJ1-4; possible D gene TRBD1, 6 bases. CDR1 is GTSNPN and CDR2 is SVGIG in the germline V gene (reference sequence). The CDR3 is made up of 14 amino acids. Trimming removed 1 base at V and 8 bases at J, with 14 bases between. The CDR3 loop reads CAWSEAGVREKLFF. CDR3 DNA sequence: TGTGCCTGGAGTGAGGCAGGGGTGCGGGAAAAACTGTTTTTT.